Listed below are T cell receptor beta chains from one sample, sequenced in a study of blood T cells in healthy people across ages. Each CDR3 protein is one row after TCRdb ran MiXCR on the 5' RACE reads. This sample yields around 800,000 distinct CDR3 sequences, of which around 25% are seen a single time; 2.5% to 3.5% belongs to the top ten. This sample also appeared in a second study, on T cells of mothers and their children.

The sample taken for sequencing was blood. Receptors originate from a boy younger than 18 in good health. The CDR3 runs from the conserved cysteine through the conserved F or W. Fields, in order: V gene, D gene, CDR3 length, J gene, clone size, CDR3 DNA, CDR3 protein. The D gene is left open where the match is weak. Size is omitted from some rows. Given values are once, few, many or a class for expanded clones.

TRBV4-1	NA	16	TRBJ1-6	NA	TGCGCCAGCAGCCAAGAAACCAGGGATGTATATTCACCCCTCCACTTT	CASSQETRDVYSPLHF
TRBV10-3	TRBD1	16	TRBJ2-5	few	TGTGCCATCAGTGAATTCAGGACAGGGACCCAAGAGACCCAGTACTTC	CAISEFRTGTQETQYF
TRBV12-3/TRBV12-4	NA	12	TRBJ2-1	NA	TGTGCCAGCAGTTTTAGCGACAATGAGCAGTTCTTC	CASSFSDNEQFF
TRBV6-5	NA	14	TRBJ2-1	few	TGTGCCAGCAGTAACGGGGTCTACCACAATGAGCAGTTCTTC	CASSNGVYHNEQFF
TRBV7-7	NA	13	TRBJ2-7	NA	TGTGCCAGCAGCTCCCAGATAGGGGGCGAGCAGTACTTC	CASSSQIGGEQYF
TRBV7-9	TRBD1	16	TRBJ1-4	NA	TGTGCCAGCAGCTTAGGGACAGGACCTTGGATTGAAAAACTGTTTTTT	CASSLGTGPWIEKLFF
TRBV18	TRBD2	16	TRBJ2-5	NA	TGTGCCAGCTCACCACGGTCAGCGGGGGAATTAGAGACCCAGTACTTC	CASSPRSAGELETQYF
TRBV5-1	NA	18	TRBJ2-1	NA	TGCGCCAGCAGCTTAAGTCCAGCGGCTTACCTCTCCTACAATGAGCAGTTCTTC	CASSLSPAAYLSYNEQFF
TRBV20-1	TRBD1	13	TRBJ2-4	NA	TGCAGTGCTAGGACAGGGTACGAAAACATTCAGTACTTC	CSARTGYENIQYF
TRBV6-5	NA	13	TRBJ1-1	few	TGTGCCAGCAGTTACGGGGATGGCACTGAAGCTTTCTTT	CASSYGDGTEAFF
TRBV6-5	TRBD2	18	TRBJ2-3	NA	TGTGCCAGCAGTTACTCGAAGCGGGGGGGGCCTAGCACAGATACGCAGTATTTT	CASSYSKRGGPSTDTQYF
TRBV29-1	NA	11	TRBJ2-5	few	TGCAGCGCAGTACCAGGGGAGACCCAGTACTTC	CSAVPGETQYF
TRBV4-1	NA	18	TRBJ1-6	NA	TGCGCCAGCAGCCTCCACCGACCCCTGAGCTCCTATAATTCACCCCTCCACTTT	CASSLHRPLSSYNSPLHF
TRBV10-2	NA	13	TRBJ2-7	NA	TGCGCCAGCAGTGCGGTCCCCGAGGGCGAGCAGTACTTC	CASSAVPEGEQYF
TRBV10-3	NA	14	TRBJ2-3	NA	TGTGCCATCAGTACACAAGGGCGCACAGATACGCAGTATTTT	CAISTQGRTDTQYF
TRBV21-1	NA	16	TRBJ2-2	few	TGTGCCGGCAGCAAAAGGGGGACGGGTAACACCGGGGAGCTGTTTTTT	CAGSKRGTGNTGELFF
TRBV28	TRBD2	17	TRBJ2-2	NA	TGTGCCAGCAGTTGGGAGCCAGACAGCGGGGGCGCCGGGGAGCTGTTTTTT	CASSWEPDSGGAGELFF
TRBV11-2	NA	14	TRBJ1-4	NA	TGTGCCGGCAGCTTAAGACCGACTAATGAAAAACTGTTTTTT	CAGSLRPTNEKLFF
TRBV20-1	NA	10	TRBJ2-7	NA	TGCAGTGCTAGAGTTGGGGATGAGTACTTC	CSARVGDEYF
TRBV12-3/TRBV12-4	TRBD1	14	TRBJ1-4	few	TGTGCCAGCAGTTGGGGACAGGGTTCTGAAAAACTGTTTTTT	CASSWGQGSEKLFF
TRBV9	NA	14	TRBJ2-7	few	TGTGCCAGCAGCTACCGGGACACCAACTACGAGCAGTACTTC	CASSYRDTNYEQYF
TRBV7-6	NA	14	TRBJ1-2	NA	TGTGCCAGCAGCTTAGAACCGGGGGCAAGTGGCTACACCTTC	CASSLEPGASGYTF
TRBV6-5	TRBD1	14	TRBJ1-1	few	TGTGCCAGCAGTAAACAGGGGGTGGGCACTGAAGCTTTCTTT	CASSKQGVGTEAFF
TRBV6-1	NA	13	TRBJ2-7	NA	TGTGCCAGCAGTTGGGACGGCTCCTACGAGCAGTACTTC	CASSWDGSYEQYF
TRBV6-6	NA	16	TRBJ2-1	few	TGTGCCAGCAGTTACAGGGCTGAGGGGACGAGGAATGAGCAGTTCTTC	CASSYRAEGTRNEQFF
TRBV7-9	TRBD1	15	TRBJ2-5	NA	TGTGCCAGCAGCTTACTTCAGGGGGCTCGGGAGACCCAGTACTTC	CASSLLQGARETQYF
TRBV29-1	NA	16	TRBJ2-7	NA	TGCAGCGTTGAACTCCTGGACAGAGGGGTAATCTACGAGCAGTACTTC	CSVELLDRGVIYEQYF
TRBV7-3	NA	15	TRBJ2-7	few	TGTGCCAGCAGCCCAATAGGGTACCTCTTTTACGAGCAGTACTTC	CASSPIGYLFYEQYF
TRBV7-3	TRBD1	13	TRBJ1-1	NA	TGTGCCAGCAGCCCTACCCACAGGGGAGAAGCTTTCTTT	CASSPTHRGEAFF
TRBV4-1	TRBD2	17	TRBJ2-5	few	TGCGCCAGCAGCCAAGAGCCAAGCGGGGGGGCCTCGGAGACCCAGTACTTC	CASSQEPSGGASETQYF
TRBV5-5	TRBD1	15	TRBJ1-6	few	TGTGCCAGCAGCCCGCGACAGGGGTGGGATTCACCCCTCCACTTT	CASSPRQGWDSPLHF
TRBV20-1	TRBD2	13	TRBJ2-4	NA	TGCAGTGCCCCGTCCGGGGGGAGAAACATTCAGTACTTC	CSAPSGGRNIQYF
TRBV7-6	TRBD2	13	TRBJ2-5	many	TGTGCCAGCAGCAAGCGGGGGCCCGAGACCCAGTACTTC	CASSKRGPETQYF
TRBV12-3/TRBV12-4	NA	13	TRBJ1-4	many	TGTGCCAGCACCTTGGACCGGGTAGGGCAACTGTTTTTT	CASTLDRVGQLFF
TRBV28	NA	14	TRBJ2-3	NA	TGTGCCAGCAGTTTCATCCAGGGGAGAGATACGCAGTATTTT	CASSFIQGRDTQYF
TRBV5-1	NA	13	TRBJ2-5	few	TGCGCCAGCAGCTTCTACGAAATAGAGACCCAGTACTTC	CASSFYEIETQYF
TRBV13	NA	16	TRBJ2-1	NA	TGTGCCAGCAGGAGAGGGGGGGGAAGACGCTACAATGAGCAGTTCTTC	CASRRGGGRRYNEQFF
TRBV5-1	NA	15	TRBJ2-7	few	TGCGCCAGCAGCTTCCAGTCCTCAAACAGGGACGAGCAGTACTTC	CASSFQSSNRDEQYF
TRBV29-1	NA	12	TRBJ1-2	NA	TGCAGCGTTGCAGCCGGGGCACTTGGCTACACCTTC	CSVAAGALGYTF
TRBV7-9	TRBD1	13	TRBJ1-1	few	TGTGCCAGCACCAGGACAGGGGGCACTGAAGCTTTCTTT	CASTRTGGTEAFF
TRBV12-3/TRBV12-4	TRBD1	16	TRBJ1-4	NA	TGTGCCAGCAGTTTCGGGACAGGGACAACTAATGAAAAACTGTTTTTT	CASSFGTGTTNEKLFF
TRBV9	NA	16	TRBJ2-1	few	TGTGCCAGCAGCGGCAACAGGGGGGGTTACACGAATGAGCAGTTCTTC	CASSGNRGGYTNEQFF